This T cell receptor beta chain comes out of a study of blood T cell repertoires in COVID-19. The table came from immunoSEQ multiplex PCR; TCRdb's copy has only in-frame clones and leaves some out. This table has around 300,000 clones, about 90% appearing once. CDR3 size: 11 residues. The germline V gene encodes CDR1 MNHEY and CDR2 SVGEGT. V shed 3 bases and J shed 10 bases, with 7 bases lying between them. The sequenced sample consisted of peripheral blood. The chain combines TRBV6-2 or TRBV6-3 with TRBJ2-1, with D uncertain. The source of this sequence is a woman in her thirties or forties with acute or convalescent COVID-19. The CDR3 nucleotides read TGTGCCAGCAGTTATTCGCGAGAGCAGTTCTTC. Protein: CASSYSREQFF.